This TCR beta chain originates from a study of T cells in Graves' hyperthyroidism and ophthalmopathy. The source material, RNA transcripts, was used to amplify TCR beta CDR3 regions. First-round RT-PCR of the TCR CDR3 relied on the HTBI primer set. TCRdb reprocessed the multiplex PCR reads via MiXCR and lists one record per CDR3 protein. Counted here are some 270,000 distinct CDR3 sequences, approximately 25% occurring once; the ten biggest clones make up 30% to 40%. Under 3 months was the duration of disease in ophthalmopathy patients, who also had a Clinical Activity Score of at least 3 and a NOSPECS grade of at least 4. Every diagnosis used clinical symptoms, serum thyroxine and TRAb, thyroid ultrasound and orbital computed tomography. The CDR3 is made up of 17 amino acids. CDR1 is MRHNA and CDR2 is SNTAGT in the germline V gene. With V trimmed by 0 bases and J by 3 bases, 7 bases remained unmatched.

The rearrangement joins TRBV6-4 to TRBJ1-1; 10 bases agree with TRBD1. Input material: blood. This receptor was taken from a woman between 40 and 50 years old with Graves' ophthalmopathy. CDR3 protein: CASSDSSRGTGDTEAFF. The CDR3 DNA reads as TGTGCCAGCAGTGACTCGAGTCGGGGGACAGGGGACACTGAAGCTTTCTTT.